The 24 T cell receptor beta chains given below trace back to one sample, sequenced in a study of response to subunit inactivated influenza vaccine. TCRdb re-called the RT-PCR reads through MiXCR, storing one row per CDR3 protein. The data show roughly 170,000 distinct CDR3 sequences, around a tenth seen once. Sample: non-naive T cells sorted from PBMCs, taken on the day of vaccination. All receptors come from a man in his forties or fifties who received an inactivated influenza vaccine.

This clonotype was observed many times. The chain joins TRBV5-1 to TRBJ2-6; perhaps TRBD1 as D (5 bases). The CDR3 totals 18 residues. Germline CDR1 and CDR2: SGHRS and YFSETQ. V dropped 1 base and J dropped 0 bases, with 14 bases sitting between them. CDR3 bases: TGCGCCAGCAGCTTGCTACGGACAACCAGCTCTGGGGCCAACGTCCTGACTTTC. It codes for CASSLLRTTSSGANVLTF.

This clonotype has only a few counts. The V call is TRBV4-1, the J call TRBJ2-5; TRBD2 aligns across 16 bases. Germline CDR1 and CDR2: MGHRA and YSYEKL. V dropped 5 bases and J dropped 13; count of bases not matched to a gene: 10. The CDR3 is made up of 15 amino acids. The CDR3 loop reads CASSYLGLAGGRMYF. The DNA for the CDR3 is TGCGCCAGCAGCTACCTGGGACTAGCGGGGGGGCGAATGTACTTC.

Turning to this clonotype: The junction does not match germline at one end; this may be a read error. The chain has TRBV7-9 and TRBJ2-7; 8 bases fit TRBD1. The CDR3 has 14 residues. The germline gives CDR1 SEHNR, CDR2 FQNEAQ (reference sequence). The CDR3 loop reads CASSAGGPSFEQHF. CDR3 nucleotides: TGTGCCAGCAGCGCAGGGGGCCCGAGCTTCGAGCAGCACTTC. Filled out from reference TRBV7-9 and TRBJ2-7, the complete variable domain reads DTGVSQNPRHKITKRGQNVTFRCDPISEHNRLYWYRQTLGQGPEFLTYFQNEAQLEKSRLLSDRFSAERPKGSFSTLEIQRTEQGDSAMYLCASSAGGPSFEQHFGPGTRLTVT.

This chain links TRBV6-2 or TRBV6-3 with TRBJ2-4; D possibly corresponds to TRBD2 (7 bases). Trimming stripped 2 bases from V and 13 bases from J, with 18 bases between. Germline-derived CDR1 and CDR2 are MNHEY and SVGEGT. The CDR3 covers 14 residues. The CDR3 nucleotides are TGTGCCAGCAGTTACGGAGCGCCGGGGGGACAACAGTACTTC. This encodes CASSYGAPGGQQYF.

This clonotype came up many times. This chain connects TRBV20-1 to TRBJ2-2, with 7 bases matching TRBD2. With 6 bases clipped from V and 1 base from J, the junction kept 5 bases outside the gene matches. The length of the CDR3 is 14 residues. In germline, CDR1 is DFQATT, CDR2 SNEGSKA (reference sequence). CDR3: CSAARGGNTGELFF. The CDR3 DNA follows: TGCAGTGCGGCTCGCGGGGGGAACACCGGGGAGCTGTTTTTT.

The chain has TRBV3-1 and TRBJ2-5, with TRBD2 matching over 11 bases. V shed 2 bases, J shed 5 bases, and the junction held 7 bases outside the gene matches. Germline CDR1 and CDR2: LGHDT and YNNKEL (reference sequence). The CDR3 contains 16 residues. The CDR3 reads CASSQPLAGGRETQYF. The CDR3 nucleotides read TGTGCCAGCAGCCAACCCTTAGCGGGAGGGCGGGAGACCCAGTACTTC.

This clonotype occurred a few times. V usage is TRBV11-2 and J usage is TRBJ2-5; maybe TRBD1 (6 bases). The CDR3 spans 13 residues. Between the trimmed V and J ends, which lost 5 bases and 10 bases, there was a span of 17 bases. Germline V gives CDR1 SGHAT, CDR2 FQNNGV. This chain's CDR3 is CASSQGLGVDQYF. The CDR3 nucleotides read TGTGCCAGCAGCCAGGGGCTCGGGGTGGACCAGTACTTC.

The rearrangement joins TRBV15 to TRBJ2-5, with no clear D. Trimming removed 1 base at V and 5 bases at J, with 11 bases between. The germline gives CDR1 LNHNV, CDR2 YYDKDF (reference sequence). This CDR3 is 14 amino acids long. The CDR3 DNA sequence: TGTGCCACCAGCAGAGGGGTTAGGAAGGAGACCCAGTACTTC. This gives the protein CATSRGVRKETQYF.

The V and J genes are TRBV29-1 and TRBJ1-1; TRBD1 matches 7 bases. Per the germline V gene, CDR1 is SQVTM and CDR2 is ANQGSEA. This CDR3 contains 14 residues. The ends lost 0 bases at V and 10 bases at J; junction bases unmatched: 11. CDR3 region: CSVEDSGGGGIAFF. Written as DNA, the CDR3 is TGCAGCGTTGAAGATTCTGGAGGGGGCGGTATAGCTTTCTTT.

A few counts support this clonotype. V gene TRBV3-1 combines with J gene TRBJ1-2; a weak D match, TRBD1 (5 bases). Germline V CDR1 and CDR2: LGHDT, YNNKEL (reference sequence). With 4 bases removed from V and 7 bases from J, the gap between germline ends came to 13 bases. This CDR3 is built from 13 residues. CDR3 amino acids: CASSPESGTGYTF. CDR3 bases: TGTGCCAGCAGCCCGGAATCGGGGACTGGCTACACCTTC.

The J gene is TRBJ2-7, the V gene TRBV4-1; possibly TRBD1 for D (5 bases). V lost 2 bases to trimming and J lost 5 bases, with 19 bases between them. CDR1 is MGHRA, CDR2 YSYEKL, per germline. The CDR3 covers 16 residues. The CDR3 region is CASSQIKVAGSHEQYF. CDR3 sequence (DNA): TGCGCCAGCAGCCAAATCAAGGTAGCAGGGTCCCACGAGCAGTACTTC.

At least ten counts were recorded for this clonotype. The chain combines TRBV5-5 with TRBJ1-4; no firm D call. V was clipped by 4 bases and J by 10 bases, with 17 bases between them. The germline V gene encodes CDR1 SGHKS and CDR2 YYEKEE (reference sequence). The CDR3 runs to 14 residues. The CDR3 DNA reads TGTGCCAGCAGCGCCGACTGGATAGGCGGAAAACTGTTTTTT. This encodes CASSADWIGGKLFF.

The rearrangement uses TRBV4-3 and TRBJ2-3; possible D gene TRBD2, 6 bases. Per the germline V gene, CDR1 is LGHNA and CDR2 is YSLEER. V lost 0 bases and J lost 4, with 11 bases in between. The CDR3 runs 15 residues. CDR3 residues: CASSQEDWGADTQYF. The CDR3 nucleotides read TGCGCCAGCAGCCAAGAAGATTGGGGGGCAGATACGCAGTATTTT.

The sample holds many counts of this clonotype. The J gene is TRBJ2-1, the V gene TRBV9, with D unclear. The V and J ends lost 0 bases and 3 bases respectively, with 4 bases between them. Germline loops: CDR1 SGDLS, CDR2 YYNGEE. The CDR3 loop spans 13 amino acids. The CDR3 sequence is CASSVALYNEQFF. The CDR3 DNA reads TGTGCCAGCAGCGTAGCCCTCTACAATGAGCAGTTCTTC.

The V call is TRBV18, the J call TRBJ1-5, with D uncertain. V gave up 2 bases and J gave up 3 bases, with 8 bases separating them. Germline V CDR1 and CDR2: KGHSH, LQKENI. The CDR3 consists of 14 residues. The CDR3 here is CASSPGVANQPQHF. DNA of the CDR3: TGTGCCAGCTCACCAGGGGTGGCCAATCAGCCCCAGCATTTT.

The sample holds many counts of this clonotype. The chain recombines TRBV7-2 with TRBJ1-6; TRBD1 agrees at 8 bases. J gave up 6 bases and V 5 bases, and 9 bases lay outside the gene matches. The CDR3 covers 16 residues. In germline, CDR1 is SGHTA, CDR2 FQGNSA. CDR3 amino acids: CASSDRDRLINSPLHF. The CDR3 coding sequence is TGTGCCAGCAGCGACCGGGACAGGCTGATTAATTCACCCCTCCACTTT.

The chain uses TRBV9 and TRBJ2-5; no reliable D call. The CDR3 has 13 residues. From germline, CDR1 is SGDLS and CDR2 YYNGEE. Trimming removed 0 bases from V and 5 bases from J, with 8 bases in between. CDR3: CASSVDSEETQYF. In nucleotides, the CDR3 is TGTGCCAGCAGCGTAGATTCGGAGGAGACCCAGTACTTC.

This clonotype was found a few times. J is TRBJ2-6 and V is TRBV29-1, with 7 bases aligning to TRBD1. CDR3 length: 14 residues. Germline CDR1 is SQVTM and CDR2 is ANQGSEA. V was pared by 4 bases and J by 12 bases, with 12 bases of the junction left unmatched. The CDR3 loop is CSVGDSTRSPVLTF. The CDR3 DNA reads as TGCAGCGTTGGGGACAGTACCCGTTCCCCCGTCCTGACTTTC.

This clonotype has a handful of counts. The chain carries TRBV20-1 and TRBJ2-3; the match to TRBD1 covers 10 bases. Trimming at V came to 6 bases and at J to 3 bases, leaving 6 bases not matched to a gene. The germline gives CDR1 DFQATT, CDR2 SNEGSKA (reference sequence). The CDR3 is made up of 14 amino acids. The CDR3 sequence: CSAYRDRGTDTQYF. CDR3 sequence (DNA): TGCAGTGCGTACCGGGACAGGGGTACAGATACGCAGTATTTT.

The chain uses TRBV7-2 and TRBJ2-7; D uncertain. Germline V gene data show CDR1 as SGHTA and CDR2 as FQGNSA. There are 14 residues in the CDR3. Trimming shortened V by 1 base and J by 0 bases, and 7 bases separated the two germline ends. The CDR3 protein is CASSLGAYSYEQYF. Written as DNA, the CDR3 is TGTGCCAGCAGCTTAGGGGCATACTCCTACGAGCAGTACTTC.

Many counts were recorded for this clonotype. The chain employs TRBV5-1 and TRBJ2-5, with TRBD2 matching over 7 bases. The germline V gene has CDR1 SGHRS and CDR2 YFSETQ. The CDR3 has 16 residues. The J segment lost 11 bases and the V segment lost 4 bases, leaving 20 bases of the junction unmatched. The CDR3 DNA follows: TGCGCCAGCAGCCCAGCGGTGAGACTAGCTGGCCGAGTGCAGTACTTC. Translating gives CASSPAVRLAGRVQYF.

In its sample, this clonotype was seen a few times. The rearrangement joins TRBV10-3 to TRBJ2-7, with 10 bases fitting TRBD1. V gave up 6 bases and J gave up 5 bases; unmatched junction bases: 7. Germline CDR1 and CDR2: ENHRY and SYGVKD. There are 14 residues in the CDR3. The CDR3 loop is CAIRASGTGDEQYF. The DNA of the CDR3 is TGTGCCATCAGAGCATCCGGGACAGGGGACGAGCAGTACTTC.

The chain uses TRBV7-2 and TRBJ2-7; D is perhaps TRBD2 (5 bases). The germline V gene has CDR1 SGHTA and CDR2 FQGNSA. The CDR3 sequence is 13 residues long. Trimming took 4 bases from V and 5 from J, leaving 12 bases between them. The CDR3 region is CASSSAGGHEQYF. Here the CDR3 DNA reads TGTGCCAGCAGCTCTGCGGGCGGGCACGAGCAGTACTTC.

This clonotype occurred many times. The rearrangement joins TRBV5-6 to TRBJ2-7, with D perhaps matching TRBD1 (6 bases). V lost 3 bases, J lost 6 bases, and 10 bases lay in between. Per germline, CDR1 SGHDT and CDR2 YYEEEE. The CDR3 loop spans 12 amino acids. The chain's CDR3 is CASSWTQGEQYF. In DNA, the CDR3 is TGTGCCAGCAGCTGGACACAGGGCGAGCAGTACTTC. The full variable domain, in which reference TRBV5-6 and TRBJ2-7 provide the parts outside the CDR3, is DAGVTQSPTHLIKTRGQQVTLRCSPKSGHDTVSWYQQALGQGPQFIFQYYEEEERQRGNFPDRFSGHQFPNYSSELNVNALLLGDSALYLCASSWTQGEQYFGPGTRLTVT.